Each of the 11 T cell receptor beta chains below was sequenced from the same sample in a study of blood T cell repertoires in COVID-19. The data were produced by immunoSEQ multiplex PCR, yet TCRdb's version contains in-frame clones alone and is incomplete. The table records 100,000 or so clones, around 84% of them present only once. Sample: peripheral blood. These receptors were taken from a woman of 80 years or more with acute or convalescent COVID-19.

The J gene is TRBJ1-1, the V gene TRBV6-5; 8 bases line up with TRBD1. Germline CDR1 and CDR2: MNHEY and SVGAGI. J gave up 4 bases and V 7 bases, and 8 bases lay outside the gene matches. The CDR3 length is 14 residues. Written as DNA, the CDR3 is TGTGCCAGCATTCCGACAGGGGTGACCACTGAAGCTTTCTTT. Translated, it gives CASIPTGVTTEAFF.

The chain carries TRBV18 and TRBJ2-7; no firm D call. Germline V gene lookup returns CDR1 KGHSH and CDR2 LQKENI. Trimming took off 3 bases at V and 3 bases at J, with 9 bases between the two ends. This CDR3 comprises 13 residues. CDR3 sequence reads: CASSPTADYEQYV. For the CDR3, the DNA is TGTGCCAGCTCACCGACGGCGGACTACGAGCAGTACGTC.

The chain couples TRBV4-1 to TRBJ2-1, with 7 bases that match TRBD1. This CDR3 contains 14 residues. CDR1 MGHRA and CDR2 YSYEKL come from the germline V gene. V trimming: 2 bases; J trimming: 5 bases; junction bases outside the gene matches: 3. The CDR3 loop reads CASSQRQGHNEQFF. The DNA for the CDR3 is TGCGCCAGCAGCCAACGACAGGGCCACAATGAGCAGTTCTTC.

The genes are TRBV3-1 (or the pseudogene TRBV3-2) and TRBJ1-5; D is unresolved. There are 15 residues in the CDR3. Trimming removed 0 bases at V and 2 bases at J, with 8 bases between. Germline V gives CDR1 LGHDT, CDR2 YNNKEL (reference sequence). In DNA, the CDR3 is TGTGCCAGCAGCCAAGAAGGAGTTGGCAATCAGCCCCAGCATTTT. Translating gives CASSQEGVGNQPQHF.

This clone was observed a handful of times. V is TRBV11-2 and J is TRBJ1-1; D is perhaps TRBD1 (6 bases). The V end lost 1 base, the J end lost 10 bases, and 7 bases lay between the germline ends. The CDR3 has 11 amino acids. Germline CDR1 and CDR2: SGHAT and FQNNGV. CDR3 protein: CASSLGGGAFF. The DNA for the CDR3 is TGTGCCAGCAGCTTAGGAGGGGGAGCTTTCTTT.

V usage is TRBV3-1 (or the pseudogene TRBV3-2) and J usage is TRBJ2-2, with 7 bases aligning to TRBD1. V lost 4 bases to trimming and J lost 6 bases; unmatched junction nucleotides: 2. Germline V gives CDR1 LGHDT, CDR2 YNNKEL (reference sequence). This CDR3 region has 13 residues. DNA for the CDR3: TGTGCCAGCAGCCTACAGGGGCCCGGGGAGCTGTTTTTT. It yields the protein CASSLQGPGELFF.

The gene calls are TRBV11-3 and TRBJ2-3, with 8 bases lining up with TRBD2. The V gene's germline CDR1 is SGHNT and CDR2 YENEEA. V was pared by 1 base and J by 6 bases, with 9 bases of the junction left unmatched. The CDR3 length is 16 residues. The CDR3 spells CASSLAASGYGDTQYF. CDR3 DNA sequence: TGTGCCAGCAGCTTAGCGGCTAGCGGGTATGGGGATACGCAGTATTTT.

The chain links TRBV28 to TRBJ1-4, with D uncertain. Per the germline V gene, CDR1 is MDHEN and CDR2 is SYDVKM. This CDR3 comprises 12 residues. Trimming removed 5 bases at V and 5 bases at J, with 6 bases between. CDR3 sequence (DNA): TGTGCCAGCAGTAAAGAGAATGAAAAACTGTTTTTT. It specifies CASSKENEKLFF.

In its sample, this clone was seen many times. The chain uses TRBV12-3 or TRBV12-4 and TRBJ2-3; D unclear. Trimming left V 8 bases short and J 0 bases short, with 3 bases between. CDR3 size: 11 residues. CDR3 amino acids: CASLSTDTQYF. The CDR3 DNA reads TGTGCCAGCTTAAGCACAGATACGCAGTATTTT.

The chain links TRBV7-9 to TRBJ2-7; D is undetermined. In germline, CDR1 is SEHNR, CDR2 FQNEAQ (reference sequence). CDR3 length: 11 residues. The V end was cut by 5 bases, the J end by 3 bases, with 5 bases between. The chain's CDR3 is CASSHSYEQYF. The CDR3 DNA reads as TGTGCCAGCAGCCACAGCTACGAGCAGTACTTC.

The chain carries TRBV2 and TRBJ2-7; 8 bases fit TRBD1. CDR3 length: 15 amino acids. V lost 4 bases and J lost 4; bases outside the gene matches: 9. CDR1 SNHLY and CDR2 FYNNEI come from the germline V gene. CDR3 residues: CASSGGTGLGYEQYF. The CDR3 bases are TGTGCCAGCAGTGGTGGGACAGGTCTTGGGTACGAGCAGTACTTC.